The entry below describes one TCR beta chain. What it recognizes is unknown. This entry comes from a study of T cells after posttransplantation cyclophosphamide. Broader study findings: TRB clonality was highly associated with recipient CMV seropositivity and reactivation. Skin or GI-infiltrating T cells shared few TRB sequences with blood. Donor-recipient repertoire similarity was low at 1-2 months, rising over year one.

Sequencing was performed with immunoSEQ multiplex PCR; in TCRdb, only in-frame clones are kept and a portion is missing. The table records 30,000 to 45,000 clones, more than 70% of them present only once. V dropped 5 bases and J dropped 9 bases, with 17 bases sitting between them. Germline-derived CDR1 and CDR2 are KGHSH and LQKENI. This CDR3 has 14 residues. Cyclophosphamide on days +3 and +4 followed busulfan-fludarabine conditioning and a marrow graft. The genes are TRBV18 and TRBJ1-3; D perhaps matches TRBD1 (5 bases). The material sequenced was CD4+ T cells sorted from blood, taken roughly 250 weeks after a stem cell transplant with posttransplant cyclophosphamide. The source of this sequence is a female patient in her forties who received an allogeneic stem cell transplant from a related donor, was CMV-positive, and had no GVHD. The T cells may come from the graft donor. The CDR3 region is CASSSQGIQATIYF. DNA for the CDR3: TGTGCCAGCTCATCGCAGGGTATTCAGGCCACCATATATTTT.